Shown below are 21 T cell receptor beta chains from a single sample sequenced in a study of metastatic and nonmetastatic thyroid tumors. Ahead of thyroid surgery, no patient had received treatment of any kind. Using MiXCR, TCRdb reanalyzed the PCR reads. Here the sample spans roughly 20,000 clones, 25% to 30% being singletons. Sequenced input: tumor tissue. These receptors all come from a male donor with papillary thyroid cancer or a benign thyroid nodule (not recorded which). Some clones in this sample may be carry-over from other donors' samples.

This clone is termed medium-sized. This chain joins TRBV18 and TRBJ1-4; no firm D call. In germline, CDR1 is KGHSH, CDR2 LQKENI. The CDR3 covers 15 residues. V was clipped by 0 bases and J by 7 bases, with 12 bases between them. In DNA, the CDR3 is TGTGCCAGCTCACCACCGGCCGGAAGAGGTGAAAAACTGTTTTTT. It is translated as CASSPPAGRGEKLFF.

This clone was detected ten times or more. The V call is TRBV3-1, the J call TRBJ2-3; the match to TRBD2 covers 12 bases. Germline-derived CDR1 and CDR2 are LGHDT and YNNKEL (reference sequence). V shed 4 bases, J shed 3 bases, and the junction held 2 bases outside the gene matches. This CDR3 is built from 15 residues. This CDR3 is CASSPGLAGTDTQYF. CDR3 bases: TGTGCCAGCAGCCCCGGACTAGCGGGAACAGATACGCAGTATTTT.

In its sample, this clone ranks as medium-sized (0.01 to 0.1%). J is TRBJ2-1 and V is TRBV19, with a tentative D call TRBD2 (5 bases). The V end was cut by 6 bases, the J end by 9 bases, with 9 bases between. The CDR3 covers 11 residues. From germline, CDR1 is LNHDA and CDR2 SQIVND (reference sequence). The CDR3 bases are TGTGCCAGTAGAACCGGGATTGAGCAGTTCTTC. This encodes CASRTGIEQFF.

This sequence joins TRBV6-2 or TRBV6-3 and TRBJ1-1; D ambiguous. CDR3 length: 15 amino acids. CDR1 MNHEY and CDR2 SVGEGT come from the germline V gene. Trimming pared 3 bases from V and 2 bases from J, leaving 13 bases between. CDR3 bases: TGTGCCAGCAGTTATTCGGCCCCGGTTAACACTGAAGCTTTCTTT. Translation: CASSYSAPVNTEAFF.

This chain joins TRBV28 and TRBJ1-5, with D possibly matching TRBD1 (6 bases). CDR3 size: 14 residues. With 4 bases removed from V and 3 bases from J, the gap between germline ends came to 10 bases. CDR1 MDHEN and CDR2 SYDVKM come from the germline V gene. The CDR3 DNA reads as TGTGCCAGCAGTTCATGGGACACCAATCAGCCCCAGCATTTT. Translation: CASSSWDTNQPQHF.

This clone was observed at least ten times. This chain joins TRBV20-1 and TRBJ1-4; possible D gene TRBD1, 5 bases. V was pared by 7 bases and J by 6 bases, with 12 bases between. CDR1 is DFQATT, CDR2 SNEGSKA, per germline (reference sequence). The CDR3 totals 12 residues. The CDR3 spells CSVGGYDEKLFF. The CDR3 DNA follows: TGCAGTGTCGGGGGGTACGATGAAAAACTGTTTTTT.

J is TRBJ2-7 and V is TRBV6-1, with a weak D call TRBD1 (6 bases). Germline assignment: CDR1 MNHNS and CDR2 SASEGT. V shed 6 bases and J shed 6 bases, with 12 bases lying between them. This CDR3 comprises 12 residues. The CDR3 region is CASSGQFGEQYF. The CDR3 DNA reads as TGTGCCAGCAGCGGACAGTTTGGCGAGCAGTACTTC.

This clone appeared a few times. The genes are TRBV12-5 and TRBJ2-7, with D unclear. This CDR3 spans 14 amino acids. Germline CDR1 LGHNT, CDR2 FRNRAP. Between the trimmed V and J ends, which lost 7 bases and 0 bases, there was a span of 13 bases. CDR3 in DNA: TGTGCTAGTGCCCTGACCGCTAGCTCCTACGAGCAGTACTTC. It translates to CASALTASSYEQYF.

This clone came up many times. The chain combines TRBV3-1 with TRBJ2-7; D could derive from TRBD1 or TRBD2 (5 bases each). This CDR3 is built from 15 residues. CDR1 and CDR2 (germline): LGHDT, YNNKEL (reference sequence). The germline V and J ends were trimmed by 1 base and 3 bases, with 13 bases remaining between them. The CDR3 reads CASSQAANGGYEQYF. The CDR3 nucleotides are TGTGCCAGCAGCCAAGCGGCGAATGGGGGCTACGAGCAGTACTTC.

This clone turned up a few times. This sequence joins TRBV19 and TRBJ2-2, with a possible D match to TRBD1 (5 bases). The V gene's germline CDR1 is LNHDA and CDR2 SQIVND (reference sequence). This CDR3 comprises 13 residues. V lost 7 bases, J lost 7 bases, and 13 bases lay in between. The CDR3 sequence is CASISQGGGELFF. The DNA of the CDR3 is TGTGCCAGTATCAGTCAGGGCGGCGGGGAGCTGTTTTTT.

This clone was seen ten or more times. The V call is TRBV6-4, the J call TRBJ1-6, with D possibly matching TRBD1 (5 bases). Looked up from germline, CDR1 is MRHNA and CDR2 is SNTAGT. V was clipped by 5 bases and J by 7 bases, with 12 bases between them. This CDR3 is built from 14 residues. The CDR3 coding sequence is TGTGCCAGCAGTACGGGCAGGGAGAATTCACCCCTCCACTTT. It specifies CASSTGRENSPLHF.

This clone was seen only a few times. A junction boundary mismatches the germline segment, possibly from a read error. The rearrangement links TRBV6-5 to TRBJ2-1; a weak D match, TRBD1 (5 bases). This CDR3 region has 15 residues. Germline values: CDR1 MNHEY, CDR2 SVGAGI. The CDR3 coding sequence is TGCGCCAGCAGTTACTCGAAGAGAGGCCAGGGTGAGCAGTTCTTC. This gives the protein CASSYSKRGQGEQFF.

V is TRBV5-1 and J is TRBJ2-7; 7 nucleotides line up with TRBD2. V trimming: 4 bases; J trimming: 3 bases; junction bases outside the gene matches: 13. Germline CDR1 and CDR2: SGHRS and YFSETQ. CDR3 length: 16 amino acids. The CDR3 coding sequence is TGCGCCAGCAGCCCGTTTGTATTGGGGAGGGACTACGAGCAGTACTTC. It translates to CASSPFVLGRDYEQYF.

The rearrangement uses TRBV7-8 and TRBJ1-2; 9 bases align to TRBD1. The ends lost 0 bases at V and 4 bases at J; junction bases unmatched: 6. Germline loops: CDR1 SGHVS, CDR2 FQNEAQ. CDR3 length equals 16 residues. The CDR3: CASSLAPQGAVYGYTF. CDR3 coding DNA: TGTGCCAGCAGCTTAGCGCCACAGGGGGCTGTCTATGGCTACACCTTC.

This clone turned up a few times. The chain uses TRBV3-1 and TRBJ2-7, with 11 bases that match TRBD2. The ends lost 2 bases at V and 3 bases at J; junction bases unmatched: 3. Germline V gene sequence: CDR1 LGHDT, CDR2 YNNKEL (reference sequence). The CDR3 extends over 15 amino acids. CDR3 sequence: CASSQMTSGNYEQYF. In DNA, the CDR3 is TGTGCCAGCAGCCAAATGACTAGCGGGAACTACGAGCAGTACTTC.

By sample fraction, this clone is medium-sized (0.01 to 0.1%). The chain joins TRBV20-1 to TRBJ2-5, with 10 bases fitting TRBD2. The junction had 12 bases not matched to a gene; V was cut back by 3 bases and J by 14 bases. CDR1 and CDR2 from the germline V gene are DFQATT and SNEGSKA (reference sequence). This CDR3 contains 13 residues. DNA of the CDR3: TGCAGTGCTAGGGAAGAAACCGGGACTAGCGACTACTTC. It translates to CSAREETGTSDYF.

The sample holds a few counts of this clone. The chain recombines TRBV27 with TRBJ2-7; 8 bases match TRBD2. Germline V gene lookup returns CDR1 MNHEY and CDR2 SMNVEV (reference sequence). Losses at the gene ends were 3 bases for V and 3 bases for J; bases not matched to a gene: 13. The CDR3 runs 17 residues. The CDR3 spells CASSFGGRLLRDYEQYF. CDR3 bases: TGTGCCAGCAGTTTTGGCGGGAGGCTACTACGGGACTACGAGCAGTACTTC.

This clone came up a few times. Just one base apart from a much larger clone, this may be a read error. The V and J genes are TRBV10-2 and TRBJ1-1; D remains unclear. The CDR3 runs to 13 residues. Germline V gene data show CDR1 as WSHSY and CDR2 as SAAADI. Trimming removed 2 bases from V and 3 bases from J, with 7 bases in between. CDR3 amino acids: CASSERDHTEAFF. CDR3 sequence (DNA): TGCGCCAGCAGTGAGAGAGATCACACTGAAGCTTTCTTT.

Many counts were recorded for this clone. This could be a read error, since a much larger clone is one nucleotide away. The gene calls are TRBV6-1 and TRBJ2-3; 8 positions agree with TRBD2. CDR3 size: 15 residues. CDR1 and CDR2 from the germline V gene are MNHNS and SASEGT. CDR3 protein: CASTLSGGTTGTQYF. CDR3 in DNA: TGTGCCAGCACCCTATCGGGGGGGACCACAGGTACGCAGTATTTT.

This clone was seen at least ten times. The chain employs TRBV14 and TRBJ1-5; a possible D gene is TRBD1 (5 bases). Per germline, CDR1 SGHDN and CDR2 FVKESK. Between the trimmed V and J ends, which lost 3 bases and 3 bases, there was a span of 9 bases. The CDR3 totals 14 residues. Written as DNA, the CDR3 is TGTGCCAGCAGCCATGCAGGGATCAATCAGCCCCAGCATTTT. Its translation: CASSHAGINQPQHF.

This clone was seen only a few times. At one end, the junction sequence differs from germline, possibly due to a read error. V and J are TRBV6-1 and TRBJ1-2; D might be TRBD1 (6 bases). Germline V lookup: CDR1 MNHNS, CDR2 SASEGT. The CDR3 sequence is 12 residues long. In DNA form, the CDR3 reads TGTGCCAGCAGTAGGGACAACCATGGCTACGCCTTC. Its translation: CASSRDNHGYAF.